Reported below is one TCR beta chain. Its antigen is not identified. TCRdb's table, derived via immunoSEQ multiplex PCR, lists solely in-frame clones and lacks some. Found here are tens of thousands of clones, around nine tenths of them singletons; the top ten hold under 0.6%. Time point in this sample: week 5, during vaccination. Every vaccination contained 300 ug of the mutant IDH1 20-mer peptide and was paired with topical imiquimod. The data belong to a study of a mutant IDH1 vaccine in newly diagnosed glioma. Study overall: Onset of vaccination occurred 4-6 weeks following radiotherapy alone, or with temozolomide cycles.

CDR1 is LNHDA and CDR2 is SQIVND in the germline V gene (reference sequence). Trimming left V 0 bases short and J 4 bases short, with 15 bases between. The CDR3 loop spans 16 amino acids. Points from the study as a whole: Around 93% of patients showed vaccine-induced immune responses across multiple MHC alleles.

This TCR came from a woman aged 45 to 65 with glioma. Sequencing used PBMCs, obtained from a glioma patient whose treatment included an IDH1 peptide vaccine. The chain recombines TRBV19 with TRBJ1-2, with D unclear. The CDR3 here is CASSIDRPGVAYGYTF. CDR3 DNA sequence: TGTGCCAGTAGTATAGATCGGCCAGGTGTCGCCTATGGCTACACCTTC.